The clone carrying this T cell receptor (beta chain) was seen just once. Its antigen is still unknown. Sequencing used immunoSEQ multiplex PCR; TCRdb keeps in-frame clones, though not all of them. Among around 30,000 clones listed, about nine tenths were seen once. These data come from a study of a mutant IDH1 vaccine in newly diagnosed glioma. Time point noted: week 47, end of study. Each dose delivered 300 ug of mutant IDH1 20-mer peptide subcutaneously with imiquimod. Patients had eight vaccinations, in weeks 1, 3, 5, 7, 11, 15, 19 and 23. The astrocytomas were IDH1-mutant, ATRX-negative, and WHO grade 3 or 4. The germline V and J ends were trimmed by 3 bases and 2 bases, with 11 bases remaining between them. Germline CDR1 is SGHRS and CDR2 is YFSETQ. The CDR3 consists of 14 residues.

The origin of this receptor is a man aged 35-49 years with glioma. V gene TRBV5-1 combines with J gene TRBJ1-2; a weak D match, TRBD1 (6 bases). Here the sequenced sample was PBMCs, taken from a glioma patient whose treatment included an IDH1 peptide vaccine. The CDR3 spells CASSSQRGNYGYTF. The CDR3 bases are TGCGCCAGCAGCTCCCAAAGGGGGAACTATGGCTACACCTTC.